This record concerns one T cell receptor beta chain sequence. This record comes from a study of cytotoxic CD8 clonotypes in ibrutinib-treated CLL. After removal of 5 bases from V and 4 bases from J, the junction contained 11 bases not matched to a gene. This CDR3 is built from 16 residues. The germline CDR1 and CDR2 sequences are MDHEN and SYDVKM. Generated by immunoSEQ multiplex PCR, the TCRdb table keeps only in-frame clones and is missing some. This repertoire shows roughly 60,000 clones, approximately 71% found once; its top ten account for 43%. This sequence originates from a human donor with chronic lymphocytic leukemia. The sequenced sample was PBMCs, obtained after 12 months of ibrutinib treatment. The V gene is TRBV28, the J gene TRBJ2-7, with 10 bases lining up with TRBD1. CDR3 coding DNA: TGTGCCAGCAGTCCCCAAAGTAGGACAGGGGGGTACGAGCAGTACTTC. Its protein product is CASSPQSRTGGYEQYF.